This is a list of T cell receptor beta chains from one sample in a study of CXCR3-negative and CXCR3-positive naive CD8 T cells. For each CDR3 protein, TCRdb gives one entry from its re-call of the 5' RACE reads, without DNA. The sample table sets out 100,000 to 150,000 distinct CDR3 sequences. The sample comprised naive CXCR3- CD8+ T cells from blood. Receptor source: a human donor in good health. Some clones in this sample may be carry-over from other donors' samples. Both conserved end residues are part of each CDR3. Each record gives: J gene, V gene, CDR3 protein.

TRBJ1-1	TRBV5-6	CASSSDNENTEAFF
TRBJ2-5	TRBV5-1	CASSELSARETQYF
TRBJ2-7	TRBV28	CASSLRGGRYF
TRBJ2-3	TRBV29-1	CSVVGLEATFTDTQYF
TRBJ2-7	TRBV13	CASSSTYNEQYF
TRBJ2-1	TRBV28	CASRSGRYNEQFF
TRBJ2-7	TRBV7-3	CASSDGTIGYEQYF
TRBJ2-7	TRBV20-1	CSARDRNYEQYF
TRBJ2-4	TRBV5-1	CASSWRGLGSASAKNIQYF
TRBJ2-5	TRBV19	CASSIGPPGETQYF
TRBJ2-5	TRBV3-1	CASSQDRGELETQYF
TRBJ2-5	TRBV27	CASSLRWGAETQYF
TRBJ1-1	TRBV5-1	CASSFLGSEAFF
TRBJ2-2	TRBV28	CASSPFGELNTGELFF
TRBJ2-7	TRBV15	CATSRVRDRMYEQYF
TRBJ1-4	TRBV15	CATSRMEDEKLFF
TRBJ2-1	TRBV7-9	CASSSTGTVRYGRSKNEQFF